The 15 T cell receptor beta chains below come from one sample, sequenced in a study of shared clonotypes between healthy human individuals. Generated by immunoSEQ multiplex PCR, the TCRdb table keeps only in-frame clones and is missing some. The repertoire holds 550,000 to 600,000 clones, with around 77% as singletons. Sequenced sample: PBMCs. These receptors all stem from a woman aged 40 to 55 in good health. Some clones in this sample may be carry-over from other donors' samples.

The chain recombines TRBV7-9 with TRBJ2-1, with D possibly matching TRBD2 (5 bases). Between the trimmed V and J ends, which lost 0 bases and 2 bases, there was a span of 8 bases. The CDR3 spans 15 residues. The germline gives CDR1 SEHNR, CDR2 FQNEAQ (reference sequence). CDR3 in DNA: TGTGCCAGCAGCTTAGCGTACGGGGCCTACAATGAGCAGTTCTTC. This codes for CASSLAYGAYNEQFF.

Points on this clone: It differs at one base from a far larger clone, so likely a read error. The CDR3 here is CARRDSPAGTEAFF. In nucleotides, the CDR3 is TGTGCCAGGAGGGACTCGCCGGCGGGCACTGAAGCTTTCTTT. The chain has TRBV30 and TRBJ1-1; D is perhaps TRBD1 (5 bases). CDR1 GTSNPN and CDR2 SVGIG come from the germline V gene (reference sequence). The CDR3 runs 14 residues.

The sample holds a few counts of this clone. This chain connects TRBV30 to TRBJ1-2; 7 nucleotides line up with TRBD1. Germline loops: CDR1 GTSNPN, CDR2 SVGIG (reference sequence). There are 12 residues in the CDR3. The ends lost 5 bases at V and 8 bases at J; junction bases unmatched: 8. The CDR3 reads CAWDDRVKGYTF. CDR3 coding DNA: TGTGCCTGGGATGACAGGGTGAAGGGCTACACCTTC.

The chain links TRBV7-2 to TRBJ2-1; tentative D call: TRBD2 (6 bases). The CDR3 length is 14 residues. The germline gives CDR1 SGHTA, CDR2 FQGNSA. V was clipped by 0 bases and J by 10 bases, with 13 bases between them. The CDR3 loop reads CASSLAGLPMEQFF. CDR3 in DNA: TGTGCCAGCAGCTTAGCCGGACTACCCATGGAGCAGTTCTTC.

This clone was detected many times. V usage is TRBV10-3 and J usage is TRBJ2-1; 15 positions agree with TRBD2. CDR1 is ENHRY and CDR2 is SYGVKD in the germline V gene. The CDR3 consists of 16 residues. Germline trimming cut 6 bases from V and 5 bases from J; bases unmatched to any gene: 5. CDR3 loop: CAIRGGTSGRNNEQFF. The CDR3 DNA is TGTGCCATCAGGGGGGGGACTAGCGGGAGGAACAATGAGCAGTTCTTC.

This chain joins TRBV11-1 and TRBJ2-1; 8 positions agree with TRBD1. The CDR3 runs to 16 residues. CDR1 is SGHAT, CDR2 FQDESV, per germline (reference sequence). V was clipped by 1 base and J by 6 bases; unmatched bases: 8. The CDR3 is CASSLGARQGSNEQFF. As DNA, the CDR3 is TGTGCCAGCAGCTTAGGCGCGCGACAGGGGTCCAATGAGCAGTTCTTC.

The genes are TRBV19 and TRBJ2-3, with 9 bases aligning to TRBD1. Germline lookup yields CDR1 LNHDA and CDR2 SQIVND (reference sequence). With V trimmed by 1 base and J by 2 bases, 10 bases remained unmatched. The CDR3 totals 18 residues. The CDR3 region has the DNA TGTGCCAGTAGTATAGGAACCCTGGGACAGGGCGTCACAGATACGCAGTATTTT. This translates into CASSIGTLGQGVTDTQYF.

The rearrangement uses TRBV4-3 and TRBJ2-1; 11 nucleotides align to TRBD2. Looked up from germline, CDR1 is LGHNA and CDR2 is YSLEER. Trimming removed 0 bases from V and 7 bases from J; junction bases left unmatched: 5. There are 16 residues in the CDR3. The chain's CDR3 is CASSQDLAGGLNEQFF. The CDR3 DNA follows: TGCGCCAGCAGCCAAGATTTAGCGGGAGGGCTTAATGAGCAGTTCTTC.

V and J are TRBV5-1 and TRBJ2-1; 8 bases are a match to TRBD2. CDR1 and CDR2 (germline): SGHRS, YFSETQ. There are 17 residues in the CDR3. The V and J ends lost 1 base and 4 bases, in that order; junction bases with no gene match: 10. CDR3 sequence: CASSLSPGTRDYNEQFF. The DNA for the CDR3 is TGCGCCAGCAGCTTGAGCCCCGGGACTAGAGATTACAATGAGCAGTTCTTC.

This sequence joins TRBV5-1 and TRBJ1-6; D gene unclear. Trimming took off 1 base at V and 6 bases at J, with 2 bases between the two ends. From germline, CDR1 is SGHRS and CDR2 YFSETQ. The CDR3 loop spans 12 amino acids. The CDR3 region has the DNA TGCGCCAGCAGCTTGTCTAATTCACCCCTCCACTTT. It yields the protein CASSLSNSPLHF.

This clone was recorded at least ten times. The chain is built from TRBV6-1 and TRBJ2-7; TRBD1 aligns across 10 bases. Looked up from germline, CDR1 is MNHNS and CDR2 is SASEGT. Germline trimming cut 5 bases from V and 0 bases from J; bases unmatched to any gene: 4. CDR3 length: 15 amino acids. As DNA, the CDR3 is TGTGCCAGCAGTACCCGACAGGGGGCCTCCTACGAGCAGTACTTC. Its protein product is CASSTRQGASYEQYF.

A single count supports this clone. This chain joins TRBV9 and TRBJ2-1; D perhaps matches TRBD1 (5 bases). Germline-derived CDR1 and CDR2 are SGDLS and YYNGEE. V was cut by 0 bases and J by 5 bases, with 9 bases left in between. The CDR3 sequence is 14 residues long. The CDR3 protein is CASSVDRSDNEQFF. DNA of the CDR3: TGTGCCAGCAGCGTAGACAGGTCAGACAATGAGCAGTTCTTC.

This chain links TRBV7-9 with TRBJ2-7; a weak D match, TRBD1 (6 bases). This CDR3 region has 14 residues. The germline CDR1 and CDR2 sequences are SEHNR and FQNEAQ (reference sequence). Deletions cut 2 bases from V and 1 base from J, with 9 bases between. CDR3 region: CASSLKGESYEQYF. CDR3 nucleotides: TGTGCCAGCAGCTTAAAGGGGGAATCCTACGAGCAGTACTTC.

This clone was counted a single time. The chain uses TRBV7-9 and TRBJ1-6; 7 bases fit TRBD1. With 5 bases clipped from V and 8 bases from J, the junction kept 3 bases outside the gene matches. Germline values: CDR1 SEHNR, CDR2 FQNEAQ (reference sequence). CDR3 size: 13 residues. Here the CDR3 reads CASSSTGDSPLHF. The CDR3 DNA sequence: TGTGCCAGCAGCAGCACAGGGGATTCACCCCTCCACTTT.

This clone turned up a few times. This rearrangement joins TRBV5-1 to TRBJ1-1; D not resolved. V lost 4 bases and J lost 2, with 9 bases in between. This CDR3 is 13 amino acids long. CDR1 SGHRS and CDR2 YFSETQ come from the germline V gene. CDR3 sequence: CASSRATNTEAFF. DNA for the CDR3: TGCGCCAGCAGCCGGGCCACAAACACTGAAGCTTTCTTT.